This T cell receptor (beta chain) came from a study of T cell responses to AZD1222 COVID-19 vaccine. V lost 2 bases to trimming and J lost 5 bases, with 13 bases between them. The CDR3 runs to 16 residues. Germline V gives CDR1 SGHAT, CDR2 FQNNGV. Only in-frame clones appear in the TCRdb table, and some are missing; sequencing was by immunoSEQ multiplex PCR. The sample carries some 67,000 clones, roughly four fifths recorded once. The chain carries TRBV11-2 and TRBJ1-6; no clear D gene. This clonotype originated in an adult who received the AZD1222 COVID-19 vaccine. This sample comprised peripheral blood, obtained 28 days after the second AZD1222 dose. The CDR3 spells CASSLLLGINNSPLHF. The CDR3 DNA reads TGTGCCAGCAGCTTATTGTTAGGAATAAATAATTCACCCCTCCACTTT.